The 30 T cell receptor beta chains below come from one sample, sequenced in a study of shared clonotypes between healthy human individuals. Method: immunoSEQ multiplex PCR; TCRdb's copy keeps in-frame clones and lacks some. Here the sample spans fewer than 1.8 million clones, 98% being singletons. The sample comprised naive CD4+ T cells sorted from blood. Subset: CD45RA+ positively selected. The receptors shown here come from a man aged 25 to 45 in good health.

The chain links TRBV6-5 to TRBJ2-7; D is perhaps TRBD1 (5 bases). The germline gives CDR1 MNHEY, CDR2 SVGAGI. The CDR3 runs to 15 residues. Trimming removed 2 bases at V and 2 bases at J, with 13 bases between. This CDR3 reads CASSYRGGPTYEQYF. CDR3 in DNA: TGTGCCAGCAGTTACAGGGGCGGACCTACCTACGAGCAGTACTTC.

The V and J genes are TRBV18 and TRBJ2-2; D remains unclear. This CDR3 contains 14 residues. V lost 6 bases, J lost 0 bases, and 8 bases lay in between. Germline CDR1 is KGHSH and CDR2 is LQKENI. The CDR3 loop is CASSLRTNTGELFF. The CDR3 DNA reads TGTGCCAGCTCCTTGCGCACGAACACCGGGGAGCTGTTTTTT.

The CDR3 sequence: CASSLLWDTQYF. DNA of the CDR3: TGTGCCAGCAGCTTATTATGGGATACGCAGTATTTT. V is TRBV11-2 and J is TRBJ2-3, with unresolved D. The germline gives CDR1 SGHAT, CDR2 FQNNGV. The ends were cut back, 2 bases at V and 6 bases at J, with 6 bases in the middle. The CDR3 length is 12 residues.

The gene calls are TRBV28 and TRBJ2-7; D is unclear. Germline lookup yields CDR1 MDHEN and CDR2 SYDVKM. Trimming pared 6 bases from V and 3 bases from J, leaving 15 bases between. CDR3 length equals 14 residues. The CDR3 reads CASRSTSFFYEQYF. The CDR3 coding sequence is TGTGCCAGCAGGAGCACTTCCTTCTTCTACGAGCAGTACTTC.

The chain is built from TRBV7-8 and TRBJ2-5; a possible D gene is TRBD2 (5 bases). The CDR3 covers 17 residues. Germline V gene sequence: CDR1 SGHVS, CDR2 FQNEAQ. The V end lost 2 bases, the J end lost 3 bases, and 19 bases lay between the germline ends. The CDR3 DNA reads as TGTGCCAGCAGCTTACAAACCGGGCCGGGATCAAAAGAGACCCAGTACTTC. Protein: CASSLQTGPGSKETQYF.

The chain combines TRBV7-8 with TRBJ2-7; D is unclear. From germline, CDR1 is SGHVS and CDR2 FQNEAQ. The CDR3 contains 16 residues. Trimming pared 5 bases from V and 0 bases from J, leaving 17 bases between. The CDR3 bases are TGTGCCAGCAGCCTTCTACGGACGCTTAGCTCCTACGAGCAGTACTTC. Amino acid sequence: CASSLLRTLSSYEQYF.

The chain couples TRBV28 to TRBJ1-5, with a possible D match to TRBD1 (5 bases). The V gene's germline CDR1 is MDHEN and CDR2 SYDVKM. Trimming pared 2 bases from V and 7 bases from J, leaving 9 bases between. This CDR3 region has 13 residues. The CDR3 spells CASSLGARQPQHF. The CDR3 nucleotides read TGTGCCAGCAGTTTAGGGGCCCGGCAGCCCCAGCATTTT.

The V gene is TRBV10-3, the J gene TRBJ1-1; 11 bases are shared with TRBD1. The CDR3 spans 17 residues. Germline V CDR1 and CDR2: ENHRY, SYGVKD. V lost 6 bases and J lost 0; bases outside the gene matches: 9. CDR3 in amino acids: CAISPSGTGGMNTEAFF. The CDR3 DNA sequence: TGTGCCATCAGCCCATCCGGGACAGGGGGGATGAACACTGAAGCTTTCTTT.

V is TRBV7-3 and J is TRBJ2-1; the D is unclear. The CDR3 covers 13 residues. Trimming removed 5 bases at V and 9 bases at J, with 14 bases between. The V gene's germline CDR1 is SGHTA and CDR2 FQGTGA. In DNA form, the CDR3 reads TGTGCCAGCAGCATCGGGCACATCGGTGAGCAGTTCTTC. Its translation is CASSIGHIGEQFF.

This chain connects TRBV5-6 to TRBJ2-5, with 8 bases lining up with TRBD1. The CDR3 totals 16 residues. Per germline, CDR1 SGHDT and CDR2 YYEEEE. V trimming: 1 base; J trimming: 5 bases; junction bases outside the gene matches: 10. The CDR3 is CASSLWQGALLETQYF. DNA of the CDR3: TGTGCCAGCAGCTTGTGGCAGGGGGCTTTGCTGGAGACCCAGTACTTC.

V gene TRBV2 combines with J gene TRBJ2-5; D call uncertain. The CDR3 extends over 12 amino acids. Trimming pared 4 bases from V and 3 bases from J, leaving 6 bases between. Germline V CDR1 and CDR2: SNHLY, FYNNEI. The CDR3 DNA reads TGTGCCAGCAGTGGTAGGGAAGAGACCCAGTACTTC. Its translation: CASSGREETQYF.

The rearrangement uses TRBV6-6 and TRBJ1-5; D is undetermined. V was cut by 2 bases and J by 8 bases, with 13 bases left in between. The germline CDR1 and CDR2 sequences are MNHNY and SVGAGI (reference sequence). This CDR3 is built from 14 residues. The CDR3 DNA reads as TGTGCCAGCAGTTACGTGAAGCTCGGGGAGCCCCAGCATTTT. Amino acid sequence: CASSYVKLGEPQHF.

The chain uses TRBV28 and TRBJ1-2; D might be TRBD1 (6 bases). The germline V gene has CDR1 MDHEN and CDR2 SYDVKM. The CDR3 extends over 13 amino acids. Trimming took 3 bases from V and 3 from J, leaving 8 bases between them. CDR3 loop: CASSLDRHYGYTF. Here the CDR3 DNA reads TGTGCCAGCAGTTTGGACAGACACTATGGCTACACCTTC.

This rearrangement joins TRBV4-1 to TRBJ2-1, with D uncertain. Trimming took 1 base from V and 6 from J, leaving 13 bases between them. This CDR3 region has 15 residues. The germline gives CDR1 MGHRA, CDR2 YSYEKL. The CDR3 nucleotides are TGCGCCAGCAGCCAAGTACCCGCCTACAGCAATGAGCAGTTCTTC. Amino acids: CASSQVPAYSNEQFF.

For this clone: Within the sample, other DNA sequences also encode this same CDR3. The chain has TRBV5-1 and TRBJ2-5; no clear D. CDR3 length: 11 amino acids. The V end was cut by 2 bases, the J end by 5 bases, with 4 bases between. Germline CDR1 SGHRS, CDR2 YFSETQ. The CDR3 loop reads CASSLLETQYF. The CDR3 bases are TGCGCCAGCAGCTTATTGGAGACCCAGTACTTC. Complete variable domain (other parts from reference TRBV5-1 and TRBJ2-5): KAGVTQTPRYLIKTRGQQVTLSCSPISGHRSVSWYQQTPGQGLQFLFEYFSETQRNKGNFPGRFSGRQFSNSRSEMNVSTLELGDSALYLCASSLLETQYFGPGTRLLVL.

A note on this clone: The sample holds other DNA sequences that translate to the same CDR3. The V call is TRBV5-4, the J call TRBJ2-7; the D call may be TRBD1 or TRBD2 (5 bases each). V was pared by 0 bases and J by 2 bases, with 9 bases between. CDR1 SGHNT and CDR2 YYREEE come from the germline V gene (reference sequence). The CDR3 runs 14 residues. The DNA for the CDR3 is TGTGCCAGCAGCTTGGCGCAGGGAGCCTACGAGCAGTACTTC. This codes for CASSLAQGAYEQYF.

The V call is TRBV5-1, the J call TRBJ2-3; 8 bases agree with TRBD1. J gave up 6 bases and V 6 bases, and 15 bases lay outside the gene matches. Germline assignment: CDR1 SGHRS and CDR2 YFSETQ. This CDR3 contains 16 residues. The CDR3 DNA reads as TGCGCCAGCACCCAGGGGGCGGGATGGATGACTGATACGCAGTATTTT. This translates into CASTQGAGWMTDTQYF.

The CDR3, as DNA: TGTGCCAGCAGCCCCACAGAGACCCAGTACTTC. It specifies CASSPTETQYF. The genes are TRBV11-2 and TRBJ2-5; D call uncertain. The CDR3 covers 11 residues. The germline V and J ends were trimmed by 5 bases and 4 bases, with 5 bases remaining between them. Germline CDR1 SGHAT, CDR2 FQNNGV. The full variable domain, in which reference TRBV11-2 and TRBJ2-5 provide the parts outside the CDR3, is EAGVAQSPRYKIIEKRQSVAFWCNPISGHATLYWYQQILGQGPKLLIQFQNNGVVDDSQLPKDRFSAERLKGVDSTLKIQPAKLEDSAVYLCASSPTETQYFGPGTRLLVL.

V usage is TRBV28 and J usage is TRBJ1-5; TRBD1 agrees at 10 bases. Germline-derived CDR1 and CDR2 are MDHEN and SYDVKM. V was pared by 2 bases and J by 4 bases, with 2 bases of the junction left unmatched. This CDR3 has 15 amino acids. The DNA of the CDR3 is TGTGCCAGCAGTTTACGACAGGGGGCGAATCAGCCCCAGCATTTT. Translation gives CASSLRQGANQPQHF.

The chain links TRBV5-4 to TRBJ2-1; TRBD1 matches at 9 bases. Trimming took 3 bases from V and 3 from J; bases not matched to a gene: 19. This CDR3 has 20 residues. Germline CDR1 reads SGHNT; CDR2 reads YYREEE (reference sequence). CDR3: CASSSPQGAAGAARYNEQFF. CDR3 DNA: TGTGCCAGCAGCTCTCCACAGGGGGCCGCCGGGGCGGCCCGCTACAATGAGCAGTTCTTC.

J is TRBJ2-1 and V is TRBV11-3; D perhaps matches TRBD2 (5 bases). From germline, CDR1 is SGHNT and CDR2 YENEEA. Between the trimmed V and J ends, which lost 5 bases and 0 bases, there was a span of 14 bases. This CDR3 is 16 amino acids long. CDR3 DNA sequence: TGTGCCAGCAGCCCGGGATTTGATAGCTCCTACAATGAGCAGTTCTTC. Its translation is CASSPGFDSSYNEQFF.

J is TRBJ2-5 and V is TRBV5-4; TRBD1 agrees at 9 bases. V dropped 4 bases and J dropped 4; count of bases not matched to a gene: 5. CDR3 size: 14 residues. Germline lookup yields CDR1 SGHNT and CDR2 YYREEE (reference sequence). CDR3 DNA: TGTGCCAGCAGCACACGACAGGGGGGAGAGACCCAGTACTTC. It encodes CASSTRQGGETQYF.

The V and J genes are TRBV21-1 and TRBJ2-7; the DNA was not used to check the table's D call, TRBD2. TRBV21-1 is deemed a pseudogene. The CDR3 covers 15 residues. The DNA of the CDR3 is TGTGCCAGCAAGCCGGGACTAGGTTCCTCCTACGAGCAGTACTTC. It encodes CASKPGLGSSYEQYF.

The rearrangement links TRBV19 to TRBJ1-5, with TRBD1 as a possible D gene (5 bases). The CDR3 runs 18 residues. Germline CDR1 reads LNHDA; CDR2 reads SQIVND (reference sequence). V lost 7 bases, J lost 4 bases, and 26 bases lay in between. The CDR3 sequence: CASTPWGEISFLNQPQHF. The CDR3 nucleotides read TGTGCCAGTACCCCATGGGGGGAAATATCTTTTCTAAATCAGCCCCAGCATTTT.

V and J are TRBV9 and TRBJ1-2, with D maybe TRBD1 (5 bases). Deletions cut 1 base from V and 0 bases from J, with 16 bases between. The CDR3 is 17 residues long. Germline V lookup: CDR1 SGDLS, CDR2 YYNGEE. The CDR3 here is CASSVRDRVDTNYGYTF. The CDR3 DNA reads TGTGCCAGCAGCGTACGGGACCGAGTCGATACTAACTATGGCTACACCTTC.

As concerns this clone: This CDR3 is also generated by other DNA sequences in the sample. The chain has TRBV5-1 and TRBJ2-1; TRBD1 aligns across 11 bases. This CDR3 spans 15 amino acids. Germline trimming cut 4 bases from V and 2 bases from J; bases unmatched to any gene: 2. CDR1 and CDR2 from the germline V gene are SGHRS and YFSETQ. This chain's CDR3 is CASSPDRGPYNEQFF. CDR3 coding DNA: TGCGCCAGCAGCCCGGACAGGGGGCCCTACAATGAGCAGTTCTTC.

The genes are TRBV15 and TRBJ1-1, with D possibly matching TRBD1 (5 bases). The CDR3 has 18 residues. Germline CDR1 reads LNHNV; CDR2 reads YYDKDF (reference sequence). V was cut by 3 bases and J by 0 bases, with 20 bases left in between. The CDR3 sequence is CATSRERTRDFMNTEAFF. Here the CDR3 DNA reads TGTGCCACCAGCAGGGAAAGGACCAGGGACTTCATGAACACTGAAGCTTTCTTT.

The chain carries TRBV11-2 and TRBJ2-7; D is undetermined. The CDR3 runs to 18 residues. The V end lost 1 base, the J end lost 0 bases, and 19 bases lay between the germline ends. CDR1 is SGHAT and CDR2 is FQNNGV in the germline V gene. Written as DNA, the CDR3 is TGTGCCAGCAGCTTAGCTGAGGCCCTCGGACGCCTCTCCTACGAGCAGTACTTC. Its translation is CASSLAEALGRLSYEQYF.

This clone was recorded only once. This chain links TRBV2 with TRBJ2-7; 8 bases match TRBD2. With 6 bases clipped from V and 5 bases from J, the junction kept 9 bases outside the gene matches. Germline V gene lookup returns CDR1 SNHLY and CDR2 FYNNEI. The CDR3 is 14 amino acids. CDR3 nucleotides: TGTGCCAGCAGAGATCTAGCGGGCTCGAACGAGCAGTACTTC. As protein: CASRDLAGSNEQYF.

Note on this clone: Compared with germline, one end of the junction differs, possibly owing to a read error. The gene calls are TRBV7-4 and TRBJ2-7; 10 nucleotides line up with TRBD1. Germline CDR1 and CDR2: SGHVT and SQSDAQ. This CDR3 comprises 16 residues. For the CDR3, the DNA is TGTGCCAGCAGCCTAGCTTCGGGACAGGGGTTCGACGAGCAGTACTTC. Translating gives CASSLASGQGFDEQYF.